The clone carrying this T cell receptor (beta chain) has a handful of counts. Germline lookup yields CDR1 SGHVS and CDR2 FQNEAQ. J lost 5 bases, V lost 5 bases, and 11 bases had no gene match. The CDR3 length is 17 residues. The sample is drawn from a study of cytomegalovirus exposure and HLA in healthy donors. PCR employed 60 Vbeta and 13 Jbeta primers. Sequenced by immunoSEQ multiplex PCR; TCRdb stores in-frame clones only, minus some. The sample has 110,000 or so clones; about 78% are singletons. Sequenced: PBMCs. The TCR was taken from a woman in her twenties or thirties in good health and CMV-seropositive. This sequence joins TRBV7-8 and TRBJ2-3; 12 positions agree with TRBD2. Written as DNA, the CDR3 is TGTGCCAGCAGCCGCCACCTTCTAGCGGGGGGGGGAGATACGCAGTATTTT. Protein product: CASSRHLLAGGGDTQYF.